This TCR beta chain was obtained from a study of memory CD4+ T cells and cytomegalovirus serostatus. Study information: Donors were healthy Belgian adults, fewer than ten CMV seropositive and about 24 seronegative. Study-level results: The CMV-associated TCR signature appears largely within the CD4+ memory repertoire.

Profiled with immunoSEQ multiplex PCR; TCRdb holds only in-frame clones, not every one. The sample consists of around 50,000 clones, around 78% of them appearing once. This clone was observed a handful of times. The antigen is undetermined. CDR3 length: 12 amino acids. The V gene lost 5 bases and the J gene lost 10 bases, with 17 bases spanning the gap. CDR1 SQVTM and CDR2 ANQGSEA come from the germline V gene. The sort gate was single viable CD3+CD4+CD8-CD45RO+ cells for memory CD4+ T cells. Serum IgG to CMV pp150, pp28, p38 and p52 defined serostatus. Sequencing was done on a sample of memory CD4+ T cells from blood. The TCR sequence derives from an adult in good health and CMV-seronegative. This chain connects TRBV29-1 to TRBJ1-1, with unresolved D. The CDR3 region has the DNA TGCAGCGTTAGGACGGGGTCTTTGGGAGCTTTCTTT. Its translation is CSVRTGSLGAFF.